This T cell receptor beta chain was identified in a study of cytomegalovirus exposure and HLA in healthy donors. The study's findings and limits: There were reportedly fewer N-insertions in an Asian-associated ancestry cluster than the roughly 610-donor mean, in a later analysis.

Of note for this clone: As yet, its antigen is unknown.

Amplification used 60 Vbeta primers and 13 Jbeta primers. Assay: immunoSEQ multiplex PCR; the TCRdb copy retains only in-frame clones and omits some. The profile covers 110,000 or so clones, with about three quarters appearing a single time and approximately 5.6% taken by the ten largest. Sequenced input: PBMCs. The sequence came from a male donor in good health and CMV-seronegative.

The CDR3 DNA reads as TGCGCCAGCAGTACTAGCGCAAGCTCCTACGAGCAGTACTTC. It is translated as CASSTSASSYEQYF. The chain recombines TRBV23-1 with TRBJ2-7; 7 nucleotides match TRBD2. TRBV23-1 is placed among ORFs of uncertain function. The CDR3 consists of 14 residues. V trimming: 5 bases; J trimming: 0 bases; junction bases outside the gene matches: 4.